The clone carrying this T cell receptor (beta chain) was seen a handful of times. Its target is not known. V lost 5 bases, J lost 4 bases, and 11 bases lay in between. Germline V gene lookup returns CDR1 SGHVS and CDR2 FQNEAQ. The CDR3 is 14 amino acids. This sample was included in a study of CD8 T cells in ankylosing spondylitis. Notes on the study in general: A subset of motif variants has previously been described in the synovial fluid and blood of reactive arthritis. Characteristic, it appeared, of ankylosing spondylitis blood was a TCR beta motif of eight or nine highly homologous variants. Matched ankylosing spondylitis synovial fluid reportedly contained a significantly enriched population of disease-linked clones.

TCR beta libraries were made by quantitative 5'-RACE with molecular barcodes. TCRdb re-derived calls from the 5' RACE reads in MiXCR, one entry per CDR3 protein. The data show roughly 120,000 distinct CDR3 sequences, approximately 13% seen once. The sample was blood, either unsorted or a sorted T cell fraction (not recorded which). This sequence originates from a female donor with ankylosing spondylitis or in good health (not recorded which). The chain joins TRBV7-8 to TRBJ1-4; D might be TRBD1 (5 bases). CDR3 bases: TGTGCCAGCAGCCCGCGGGACGATAATGAAAAACTGTTTTTT. Its translation is CASSPRDDNEKLFF.